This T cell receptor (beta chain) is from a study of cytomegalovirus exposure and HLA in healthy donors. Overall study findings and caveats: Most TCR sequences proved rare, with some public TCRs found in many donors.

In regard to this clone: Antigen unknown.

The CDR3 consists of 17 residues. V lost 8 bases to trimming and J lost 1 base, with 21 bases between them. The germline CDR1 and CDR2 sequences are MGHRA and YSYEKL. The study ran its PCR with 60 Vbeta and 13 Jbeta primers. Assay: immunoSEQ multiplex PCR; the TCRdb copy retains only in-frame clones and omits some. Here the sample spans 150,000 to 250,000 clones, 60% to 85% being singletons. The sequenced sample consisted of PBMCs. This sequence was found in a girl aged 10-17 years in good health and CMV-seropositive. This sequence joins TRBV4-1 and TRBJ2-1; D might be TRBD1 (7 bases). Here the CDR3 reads CASEAARGRGSYNEQFF. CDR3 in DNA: TGCGCCAGCGAAGCCGCGCGGGGCAGGGGGTCCTACAATGAGCAGTTCTTC.